Listed here are 21 T cell receptor beta chains from one sample, sequenced in a study of shared clonotypes between healthy human individuals. Assay used: immunoSEQ multiplex PCR; TCRdb lists only in-frame clones, some missing. The table shows under 850,000 clones, with around 93% occurring only once. Naive CD8 populations comprised CD45RO-negative cells positively selected for CCR7, excluding terminally differentiated effector memory CD45RA+ cells. Sequenced sample: naive CD8+ T cells sorted from blood. The receptors come from a man younger than 45 in good health.

The rearrangement uses TRBV13 and TRBJ2-2; 11 bases match TRBD2. The junction had 5 bases not matched to a gene; V was cut back by 4 bases and J by 1 base. In germline, CDR1 is PRHDT, CDR2 FYEKMQ (reference sequence). This CDR3 is built from 17 residues. CDR3 sequence: CASSYRLAGLNTGELFF. The CDR3 nucleotides are TGTGCCAGCAGCTACCGACTAGCGGGGTTGAACACCGGGGAGCTGTTTTTT.

The J gene is TRBJ2-1, the V gene TRBV11-3; 8 bases are a match to TRBD1. This CDR3 spans 15 amino acids. V dropped 5 bases and J dropped 8; count of bases not matched to a gene: 11. CDR1 is SGHNT and CDR2 is YENEEA in the germline V gene. CDR3 in DNA: TGTGCCAGCAGCGAAAACAGGGGGTTCGGCTATGAGCAGTTCTTC. This translates into CASSENRGFGYEQFF.

The rearrangement links TRBV18 to TRBJ2-3, with 7 bases identical to TRBD2. This CDR3 has 15 residues. Germline loops: CDR1 KGHSH, CDR2 LQKENI. J was trimmed by 2 bases and V by 10 bases; bases with no gene match: 12. The CDR3 protein is CAIRMRAGNTDTQYF. The CDR3 region has the DNA TGTGCCATCAGAATGAGAGCGGGAAACACAGATACGCAGTATTTT.

The genes are TRBV4-1 and TRBJ2-1, with TRBD2 identical over 8 bases. V shed 4 bases, J shed 8 bases, and the junction held 7 bases outside the gene matches. Germline lookup yields CDR1 MGHRA and CDR2 YSYEKL. This CDR3 is 14 amino acids long. For the CDR3, the DNA is TGCGCCAGCAGCCCCCTTTACGGGAGGGATGAGCAGTTCTTC. Its translation is CASSPLYGRDEQFF.

The chain has TRBV27 and TRBJ2-5, with D maybe TRBD2 (6 bases). The V gene lost 8 bases and the J gene lost 2 bases, with 21 bases spanning the gap. This CDR3 is built from 16 residues. Germline-derived CDR1 and CDR2 are MNHEY and SMNVEV (reference sequence). The CDR3 nucleotides read TGTGCCAGCCATTCTTGGGGGGACGCAGATCAAGAGACCCAGTACTTC. Its translation: CASHSWGDADQETQYF.

The rearrangement uses TRBV5-8 and TRBJ1-1, with no clear D. The CDR3 extends over 15 amino acids. V was trimmed by 0 bases and J by 0 bases, leaving 9 bases between them. CDR1 is SGHTS, CDR2 YDEGEE, per germline. Here the CDR3 reads CASSLDPGLNTEAFF. The CDR3 region has the DNA TGTGCCAGCAGCTTGGACCCAGGATTGAACACTGAAGCTTTCTTT.

The CDR3 DNA follows: TGTGCCAGCACCCCAAGTGGGACTAGCGGGAAGAGCACAGATACGCAGTATTTT. Its protein product is CASTPSGTSGKSTDTQYF. The chain recombines TRBV2 with TRBJ2-3; 13 bases agree with TRBD2. Per the germline V gene, CDR1 is SNHLY and CDR2 is FYNNEI. There are 18 residues in the CDR3. The ends lost 7 bases at V and 0 bases at J; junction bases unmatched: 10.

This clone was observed at least ten times. The rearrangement links TRBV14 to TRBJ2-1; unclear D gene. The CDR3 runs to 16 residues. V was pared by 6 bases and J by 3 bases, with 18 bases between. Germline V gene lookup returns CDR1 SGHDN and CDR2 FVKESK. The DNA for the CDR3 is TGTGCCAGCAGTTCGAAAGTTCAAGGGCTCTACAATGAGCAGTTCTTC. Protein product: CASSSKVQGLYNEQFF.

The J gene is TRBJ2-2, the V gene TRBV7-6; TRBD2 matches at 11 bases. After removal of 5 bases from V and 9 bases from J, the junction contained 8 bases not matched to a gene. Germline CDR1 is SGHVS and CDR2 is FNYEAQ. This CDR3 is built from 15 residues. CDR3 protein: CASSLTSGSLRELFF. For the CDR3, the DNA is TGTGCCAGCAGCCTTACTAGCGGGAGTCTTCGGGAGCTGTTTTTT.

This clone was observed a single time. The chain uses TRBV19 and TRBJ2-1, with TRBD1 matching over 7 bases. Losses at the gene ends were 0 bases for V and 7 bases for J; bases not matched to a gene: 18. The CDR3 consists of 19 residues. The germline V gene encodes CDR1 LNHDA and CDR2 SQIVND (reference sequence). CDR3 sequence: CASSIDRSGGDLSRNEQFF. The CDR3 bases are TGTGCCAGTAGTATAGATCGCTCAGGGGGAGATTTGTCTCGGAATGAGCAGTTCTTC.

In DNA, the CDR3 is TGTGCCAGCAGAACACCGGGACCGTCAAGCACAGATACGCAGTATTTT. This encodes CASRTPGPSSTDTQYF. The chain couples TRBV7-9 to TRBJ2-3; tentatively, D is TRBD1 or TRBD2 (5 bases each). The germline V gene has CDR1 SEHNR and CDR2 FQNEAQ (reference sequence). The germline V and J ends were trimmed by 6 bases and 0 bases, with 16 bases remaining between them. The CDR3 totals 16 residues.

The genes are TRBV10-3 and TRBJ2-3; 8 nucleotides line up with TRBD2. J was trimmed by 4 bases and V by 10 bases; bases with no gene match: 10. The CDR3 consists of 14 residues. Per germline, CDR1 ENHRY and CDR2 SYGVKD. The chain's CDR3 is CATRGGAGADTQYF. CDR3 bases: TGTGCCACCCGGGGGGGGGCCGGTGCAGATACGCAGTATTTT.

This clone is a singleton in its sample. V usage is TRBV5-1 and J usage is TRBJ2-1, with 9 bases identical to TRBD1. V trimming: 2 bases; J trimming: 5 bases; junction bases outside the gene matches: 5. From germline, CDR1 is SGHRS and CDR2 YFSETQ. The CDR3 is made up of 15 amino acids. The CDR3 region is CASSLTRDRDNEQFF. The CDR3 DNA reads TGCGCCAGCAGCTTAACCCGGGACAGGGACAATGAGCAGTTCTTC.

This clone was detected once. This sequence joins TRBV7-3 and TRBJ2-3, with unresolved D. This CDR3 has 13 amino acids. CDR1 is SGHTA, CDR2 FQGTGA, per germline. Trimming left V 4 bases short and J 0 bases short, with 5 bases between. CDR3 nucleotide sequence: TGTGCCAGCAGCTCGGATAGCACAGATACGCAGTATTTT. This sequence encodes CASSSDSTDTQYF.

The chain couples TRBV15 to TRBJ2-1; 8 nucleotides agree with TRBD2. The CDR3 has 15 residues. Per the germline V gene, CDR1 is LNHNV and CDR2 is YYDKDF (reference sequence). With V trimmed by 2 bases and J by 10 bases, 10 bases remained unmatched. The CDR3 DNA follows: TGTGCCACCAGCAGAAACCGCGGACTAGCATGGGAGCAGTTCTTC. This codes for CATSRNRGLAWEQFF.

V is TRBV4-1 and J is TRBJ2-1; a weak D match, TRBD2 (5 bases). Per the germline V gene, CDR1 is MGHRA and CDR2 is YSYEKL. This CDR3 region has 14 residues. The V end was cut by 1 base, the J end by 11 bases, with 15 bases between. The DNA for the CDR3 is TGCGCCAGCAGCCAAGTAGTTTTGGACGGGAAGCAGTTCTTC. It is translated as CASSQVVLDGKQFF.

This chain connects TRBV6-1 to TRBJ2-7, with TRBD1 matching 8 bases. Germline lookup yields CDR1 MNHNS and CDR2 SASEGT. The CDR3 has 14 residues. V dropped 5 bases and J dropped 3; count of bases not matched to a gene: 6. The CDR3 nucleotides are TGTGCCAGCAGTATCGACAGGGGCGGCTACGAGCAGTACTTC. It translates to CASSIDRGGYEQYF.

CDR3 loop: CASSLMSGSTGELFF. The CDR3 nucleotides read TGTGCCAGCAGCTTAATGTCCGGGAGCACCGGGGAGCTGTTTTTT. The genes are TRBV11-2 and TRBJ2-2, with a possible D match to TRBD2 (6 bases). The CDR3 runs 15 residues. In germline, CDR1 is SGHAT, CDR2 FQNNGV. V was shortened by 2 bases and J by 4 bases, with 11 bases between the two germline ends. The variable domain in full, completed from reference TRBV11-2 and TRBJ2-2, reads EAGVAQSPRYKIIEKRQSVAFWCNPISGHATLYWYQQILGQGPKLLIQFQNNGVVDDSQLPKDRFSAERLKGVDSTLKIQPAKLEDSAVYLCASSLMSGSTGELFFGEGSRLTVL.

This chain's CDR3 is CASSDSASPDTQYF. CDR3 coding DNA: TGTGCCAGCAGTGACTCAGCTAGCCCAGATACGCAGTATTTT. V gene TRBV6-4 combines with J gene TRBJ2-3; a possible D gene is TRBD2 (5 bases). Germline CDR1 MRHNA, CDR2 SNTAGT. V gave up 0 bases and J gave up 4 bases, with 8 bases separating them. CDR3 length: 14 residues.

This rearrangement joins TRBV10-3 to TRBJ2-5; D unresolved. This CDR3 contains 14 residues. The V gene's germline CDR1 is ENHRY and CDR2 SYGVKD. Deletions cut 0 bases from V and 2 bases from J, with 7 bases between. DNA for the CDR3: TGTGCCATCAGTGAGTCCTGGGAACAAGAGACCCAGTACTTC. Its protein product is CAISESWEQETQYF.

The rearrangement joins TRBV28 to TRBJ2-1; no definite D call. Germline CDR1 and CDR2: MDHEN and SYDVKM. The V and J ends lost 7 bases and 1 base respectively, with 11 bases between them. The CDR3 contains 14 residues. The CDR3 DNA sequence: TGTGCCAGCATGTCCCATATATCCTACAATGAGCAGTTCTTC. As protein: CASMSHISYNEQFF.